The TCR beta chain under discussion was sequenced for a study of blood T cells in healthy people across ages. General observations from the study: Comparison with aged donors showed that long-lived donors had more naive CD4+ cells and higher diversity.

Worth noting for this clonotype: Antigen unknown.

Germline CDR1 LGHDT, CDR2 YNNKEL (reference sequence). The CDR3 covers 15 residues. V trimming: 5 bases; J trimming: 6 bases; junction bases outside the gene matches: 10. Primers used in a second PCR of roughly 6 to 12 cycles were a sample-barcoded 5' primer and a J-beta primer mix. TCRdb re-called the 5' RACE reads with MiXCR, one entry per CDR3 protein. Among around 1,700,000 distinct CDR3 sequences listed, approximately 30% were seen once. Caucasian, healthy and from Russia, the donors were aged between about 6 and 90. Every donor provided roughly 10 milliliters of peripheral blood. Sequencing used blood. This receptor was taken from a woman younger than 45 in good health. This chain connects TRBV3-1 to TRBJ1-1, with 9 nucleotides matching TRBD1. The CDR3 loop reads CASSLAGTGRAEAFF. CDR3 nucleotides: TGTGCCAGCAGCTTAGCCGGGACAGGGAGGGCTGAAGCTTTCTTT.